This entry features one T cell receptor (beta chain) sequence. Its recognized antigen is unknown. Per-base qualities were not stored, and no clone one base away is much larger. The trim is 1 base for V and 4 bases for J, with a gap of 19 bases between the germline ends. CDR1 and CDR2 (SGHNT, YENEEA) derive from the germline V gene. The CDR3 numbers 17 residues from cysteine through phenylalanine. Only CDR3 DNA remains: 51 bases, in frame from the first base. To be included, a participant needed at least one PBMC sample from before ART initiation plus at least two post-ART samples. Treatment was received in the United States of America by all participants with HIV. Before DNA extraction, cryopreserved samples of roughly 0.95-10 million PBMC were thawed and washed. At the time of the earliest PBMC sample for each participant with HIV, ages ranged from about 20 to 55 years. PBMC samples from each participant spanned 1-4 timepoints before ART initiation and 2-8 timepoints after ART initiation, with a median of 7 samples. For every participant, serial HIV viral load, CD4+ T-cell count, ART history and demographic data were obtained. Genomic DNA was extracted from unsorted PBMC with a Qiagen kit on a QIAcube, with processing performed in batches of 12 samples.

These data originate in a study of long-term antiretroviral therapy in people with HIV (dated by TCRdb to between 2021 and 2023). As for the study more broadly: The earliest samples were collected about a decade before the 2015 WHO recommendation for immediate ART, when ART was typically delayed until CD4 counts fell. A retrospective serial study tested whether changes in peripheral blood TRB repertoire composition and diversity were associated with ART initiation and durable HIV suppression. A total of 192 cryopreserved PBMC samples came from roughly 30 adults with confirmed HIV infection and were collected serially over a mean of approximately six years (range 1-12). Of the approximately 28 participants with HIV, roughly 10 were female. Test extractions of a monoclonal T-cell line alongside a few dozen polyclonal samples showed no cross-contamination during QIAcube processing.

The immunoSEQ hsTCRB v3.0 assay was used at survey level resolution for TRB variable region sequencing. The targeted TRB sequencing depth was roughly 35,000-50,000 T-cell genomes per sample. TRB libraries were pooled and sequenced on an Illumina MiSeq using a v3 150-cycle kit. Per the source publication's procedure: Repertoire analysis was run in R within a reproducible Nextflow workflow that covered QC, data transformation and analysis. Custom analyses were implemented in LymphoSeq2, an R package for AIRR-Seq data exploration. A handful of samples that produced fewer than 5000 total TRB sequences were removed, so some 180 HIV repertoires were analyzed. Among the 200 or so HIV repertoires that were kept, some 61 were collected before ART initiation and under 150 were collected after ART initiation. Repertoires were downsampled to 5000 TRB nucleotide sequences, and summary statistics were averaged over 100 downsampling iterations. TRB sequences were retained for analysis only if CDR3 regions of at least seven amino acids were present. Diversity was measured with a Shannon entropy-derived clonality score and the Gini coefficient. In the repertoire networks, any two of the top 5000 CDR3 amino acid sequences were linked whenever the two sequences differed by an edit distance of one. GLIPH2 predicted antigen specificity groups and MHC restriction for TRB CDR3 amino acid sequences. To flag known CMV, EBV, HIV or tissue antigen associations, CDR3 amino acid sequences were matched against VDJdb and McPAS-TCR. Pre-ART, post-ART and control groups were compared with Wilcoxon signed-rank tests and Holm-Bonferroni correction. The table comes from immuneACCESS by way of TCRdb, which keeps in-frame sequences with V and J called. Part of the clones is missing from these tables; in studies checked, under half for an unresolved V gene and the rest for unknown reasons. The V and J calls and clone size were taken over from that table, and D and trimming were inferred from the DNA. The sample data list approximately 28,000 clones, and about 84% of these were observed just once. The top ten hold 8% to 9% of the sample.

On the study overall, not on this receptor specifically: The samples span the years 2004 to 2017, and the ART regimens used may be less effective than current regimens. ART initiation was associated with a significant increase in TRB diversity, but diversity stayed significantly below transplant donor controls even after long-term ART. Because PBMC availability was limited, only the TCR beta chain was sequenced, with no alpha chain pairing. HIV repertoires had narrower CDR3 length ranges than controls, and the network structure suggested an antigen-experienced repertoire that shifted only slightly toward naive after ART. Unsorted PBMC were profiled instead of sorted CD4+ and CD8+ T cells because pre-ART samples had limited cell numbers. Expanded TRB clones identified before ART initiation dominated the repertoire across all time points, though the dominance fluctuated and decreased in many PLHIV after ART. No data were available on ART adherence, viral resistance or therapy changes, limiting inferences about post-ART repertoire changes.

The rearranged chain carries TRBV11-3 and TRBJ2-5; TRBD2 is a weak D gene call, 5 bases matching. The receptor comes from a middle-aged man with HIV. This material consisted of unsorted PBMCs, taken less than 5 years after starting antiretroviral therapy. The CDR3 here reads CASSLGTAVGRGETQYF. The DNA is as follows: TGTGCCAGCAGCTTAGGTACCGCAGTTGGCCGGGGAGAGACCCAGTACTTC.